The T cell receptor (beta chain) described here comes from a study of shared clonotypes between healthy human individuals. Regarding the study as a whole: A handful of donors had about 5.1% of their naive CD4 clonotypes in common. Memory subsets generally showed lower estimated richness than naive subsets.

The V gene's germline CDR1 is SSHAT and CDR2 FNYEAQ (reference sequence). The CDR3 runs 16 residues. Trimming removed 5 bases at V and 6 bases at J, with 22 bases between. With regard to this clone: The antigen remains unidentified.

Caucasian adults residing in Nashville, Tennessee made up all the donors. Method: immunoSEQ multiplex PCR; TCRdb's copy keeps in-frame clones and lacks some. The sample has roughly 2.2 million clones, less than 95% seen once. The receptor was isolated from a man between 18 and 29 years old in good health. Some clones in this sample may be carry-over from other donors' samples. Sequenced material: naive CD4+ T cells from PBMCs. Stated subset: CD45RA+ positively selected. This rearrangement joins TRBV7-7 to TRBJ2-5; D unresolved. In DNA, the CDR3 is TGTGCCAGCAGCCCGCGCATCGGCGAGAAAATAAAGACCCAGTACTTC. It translates to CASSPRIGEKIKTQYF. The full variable domain, rest sourced from reference TRBV7-7 and TRBJ2-5, is GAGVSQSPRYKVTKRGQDVTLRCDPISSHATLYWYQQALGQGPEFLTYFNYEAQPDKSGLPSDRFSAERPEGSISTLTIQRTEQRDSAMYRCASSPRIGEKIKTQYFGPGTRLLVL.